This is a list of T cell receptor beta chains from one sample in a study of cytomegalovirus exposure and HLA in healthy donors. This table comes from immunoSEQ multiplex PCR, and its TCRdb copy is limited to in-frame clones, with some not included. Here the sample table reports approximately 100,000 clones. Material: PBMCs. The receptors derive from a man between 45 and 60 years old in good health and CMV-seropositive. The CDR3 runs from the conserved cysteine through the conserved F or W. Fields, in order: J gene, V gene, D gene, CDR3 protein, CDR3 DNA. The D gene is left open where the match is weak.

j_gene: TRBJ2-3; v_gene: TRBV15; d_gene: TRBD2; CDR3aa: CATSREAGEGADTQYF; CDR3nt: TGTGCCACCAGCAGAGAAGCGGGAGAGGGGGCAGATACGCAGTATTTT
j_gene: TRBJ2-3; v_gene: TRBV7-3; d_gene: TRBD2; CDR3aa: CASSLRGGGDTQYF; CDR3nt: TGTGCCAGCAGCTTACGGGGGGGCGGGGATACGCAGTATTTT
j_gene: TRBJ1-1; v_gene: TRBV18; d_gene: NA; CDR3aa: CASSPPQGLGAFF; CDR3nt: TGTGCCAGCTCACCACCGCAGGGGTTGGGGGCTTTCTTT
j_gene: TRBJ2-5; v_gene: TRBV28; d_gene: TRBD2; CDR3aa: CASSLAGGMQETQYF; CDR3nt: TGTGCCAGCAGTTTAGCGGGAGGAATGCAAGAGACCCAGTACTTC
j_gene: TRBJ1-2; v_gene: TRBV11-2; d_gene: NA; CDR3aa: CASSLALTGSTYGYTF; CDR3nt: TGTGCCAGCAGCTTAGCCCTGACAGGCTCGACATATGGCTACACCTTC
j_gene: TRBJ1-1; v_gene: TRBV19; d_gene: NA; CDR3aa: CASRSASTAGYEAFF; CDR3nt: TGTGCCAGTAGGTCAGCTTCTACCGCGGGATATGAAGCTTTCTTT
j_gene: TRBJ2-7; v_gene: TRBV9; d_gene: TRBD1; CDR3aa: CASSVARGHEQYF; CDR3nt: TGTGCCAGCAGCGTAGCTAGGGGGCACGAGCAGTACTTC
j_gene: TRBJ2-7; v_gene: TRBV10-3; d_gene: TRBD2; CDR3aa: CAISPGLAGGAVYEQYF; CDR3nt: TGTGCCATCAGCCCGGGACTAGCGGGAGGTGCTGTGTACGAGCAGTACTTC